The present entry profiles one TCR beta chain with its context. Its target is not known. This record comes from a study of T cell responses to AZD1222 COVID-19 vaccine. General study findings and limits: Among spike-specific TCRs, nearly half reportedly target unmutated variant regions. Donors were largely white British and mainly female; clonal diversity was possibly underestimated. Spike as a whole was targeted by vaccine-associated CD4 TCRs, dominant at 160-218 and 743-854. The study sampled repertoires only after the peak T cell response.

TCRdb keeps only in-frame clones here, not all; method: immunoSEQ multiplex PCR. The table shows roughly 120,000 clones, with about 90% occurring only once. V shed 5 bases, J shed 5 bases, and the junction held 14 bases outside the gene matches. The CDR3 has 16 residues. CDR1 is SGHAT and CDR2 is FQNNGV in the germline V gene. The source was peripheral blood, collected on day 0 of MenACWY control vaccination. This TCR derives from an adult in good health. V gene TRBV11-2 combines with J gene TRBJ1-2; 7 nucleotides agree with TRBD1. In DNA, the CDR3 is TGTGCCAGCAGCCCCGGGGGAGGGGGCCTGTGGTATGGCTACACCTTC. Protein: CASSPGGGGLWYGYTF.